A selection of T cell receptor beta chains follows, all from one sample in a study of blood T cell repertoires in COVID-19. TCRdb's table, derived via immunoSEQ multiplex PCR, lists solely in-frame clones and lacks some. The top ten hold approximately 8% of the sample, which has about half a million clones, approximately 90% seen once. The material sequenced was PBMCs or T cells enriched from blood (not recorded which). The source is a woman aged 60-75 years who had recovered from COVID-19. Both conserved end residues are part of each CDR3. A D gene is named only where the DNA matches it firmly. Clone size is not always given. Where it is, it says once, few, many or a class for expanded clones.

v_call	d_call	j_call	clone_size	cdr3_length	cdr3_aa	cdr3_nt
TRBV30	-	TRBJ1-3	once	15	CAWRSGSNSGNTIYF	TGTGCCTGGAGATCAGGGTCCAACTCTGGAAACACCATATATTTT
TRBV29-1	-	TRBJ2-7	-	15	CSVEDLQGSTYEQYF	TGCAGCGTTGAAGATTTACAGGGATCCACCTACGAGCAGTACTTC
TRBV12-5	TRBD2	TRBJ2-3	once	20	CASGPGTGRSGGASTDTQYF	TGTGCTAGTGGCCCTGGTACCGGTAGAAGCGGGGGGGCCAGCACAGATACGCAGTATTTT
TRBV27	-	TRBJ2-5	-	13	CARYSRVSETQYF	TGTGCCAGATACTCCAGGGTGTCAGAGACCCAGTACTTC
TRBV3-1/TRBV3-2	-	TRBJ1-2	-	13	CASSPGGGYGYTF	TGTGCCAGCAGCCCCGGAGGAGGATATGGCTACACCTTC
TRBV9	-	TRBJ2-2	-	15	CASSVDTANTGELFF	TGTGCCAGCAGCGTAGATACAGCTAACACCGGGGAGCTGTTTTTT
TRBV7-2	-	TRBJ2-2	-	14	CASSTNRENGELFF	TGTGCCAGCAGTACCAACAGGGAAAACGGGGAGCTGTTTTTT
TRBV10-1	-	TRBJ2-1	-	15	CASSEVGGPYNEQFF	TGCGCCAGCAGTGAAGTGGGGGGGCCCTACAATGAGCAGTTCTTC
TRBV7-2	TRBD2	TRBJ2-3	-	15	CASRPGLAGGDTQYF	TGTGCCAGCAGACCAGGACTAGCGGGGGGGGATACGCAGTATTTT
TRBV20-1	-	TRBJ2-7	-	13	CSASGGGRYEQYF	TGCAGTGCTAGTGGGGGGGGCCGCTACGAGCAGTACTTC
TRBV5-1	-	TRBJ1-1	-	12	CASSLKNTEAFF	TGCGCCAGCAGCCTAAAGAACACTGAAGCTTTCTTT
TRBV5-4	-	TRBJ2-7	-	14	CASSLATSSYEQYF	TGTGCCAGCAGCTTGGCCACGAGCTCCTACGAGCAGTACTTC
TRBV21-1	-	TRBJ2-5	-	13	CASSAGGLETQYF	TGTGCCAGCAGCGCCGGGGGGCTAGAGACCCAGTACTTC
TRBV7-2	TRBD1	TRBJ1-1	-	14	CASSFRTGATEAFF	TGTGCCAGCAGCTTCAGGACAGGGGCCACTGAAGCTTTCTTT
TRBV2	-	TRBJ1-5	-	14	CASSGSFPNQPQHF	TGTGCCAGCTCAGGGTCCTTCCCAAATCAGCCCCAGCATTTT
TRBV11-2	-	TRBJ2-7	-	11	CASSLVLTQYF	TGTGCCAGCAGTCTGGTCCTCACTCAGTACTTC
TRBV27	-	TRBJ1-1	-	11	CASSLAGEAFF	TGTGCCAGCAGTCTCGCAGGTGAAGCTTTCTTT
TRBV4-1	TRBD2	TRBJ2-1	once	17	CASSQELGLAGSNEQFF	TGCGCCAGCAGCCAAGAACTTGGCCTAGCGGGTTCCAATGAGCAGTTCTTC
TRBV27	TRBD1	TRBJ2-2	-	15	CASSSQGANTGELFF	TGTGCCAGCAGTTCACAGGGGGCGAACACCGGGGAGCTGTTTTTT
TRBV5-1	-	TRBJ1-2	few	14	CASSSGSSFSGYTF	TGCGCCAGCAGCTCTGGCAGTTCCTTCTCTGGCTACACCTTC
TRBV5-5	-	TRBJ2-2	-	13	CASSLVGGGELFF	TGTGCCAGCAGCTTGGTGGGGGGCGGGGAGCTGTTTTTT
TRBV5-1	TRBD1	TRBJ2-2	-	15	CASSSGQGGTGELFF	TGCGCCAGCAGCTCGGGACAGGGTGGCACCGGGGAGCTGTTTTTT
TRBV9	TRBD1	TRBJ1-6	-	16	CASSWGMDRVGSPLHF	TGTGCCAGCAGCTGGGGGATGGACAGGGTAGGATCACCCCTCCACTTT
TRBV19	-	TRBJ2-6	-	14	CASSILSGANVLTF	TGTGCCAGTAGTATACTGTCTGGGGCCAACGTCCTGACTTTC
TRBV4-1	-	TRBJ1-2	-	14	CASSQVGSAYGHTF	TGCGCCAGCAGCCAAGTAGGGAGCGCCTATGGCCACACCTTC
TRBV3-1/TRBV3-2	-	TRBJ2-3	-	11	CASSHRDTQYF	TGTGCCAGCAGCCATCGAGATACGCAGTATTTT
TRBV19	-	TRBJ1-3	-	12	CASERGGNTIYF	TGTGCCAGTGAAAGAGGCGGAAACACCATATATTTT
TRBV7-9	-	TRBJ1-4	-	15	CASSLGEGGNEKLFF	TGTGCCAGCAGCTTAGGAGAGGGTGGGAACGAAAAACTGTTTTTT
TRBV5-4	TRBD2	TRBJ2-3	-	14	CASTQVAGSDTQYF	TGTGCCAGCACCCAAGTAGCGGGGTCAGATACGCAGTATTTT
TRBV5-4	-	TRBJ1-4	-	17	CASSPFGGPGANEKLFF	TGTGCCAGCAGCCCTTTTGGGGGTCCAGGGGCCAATGAAAAACTGTTTTTT
TRBV24-1	TRBD1	TRBJ1-2	once	15	CATSDPGTGGYGYTF	TGTGCCACCAGTGATCCTGGGACAGGGGGCTATGGCTACACCTTC
TRBV19	-	TRBJ1-5	-	15	CASSIGGSSNQPQHF	TGTGCCAGTAGTATAGGAGGGTCCAGCAATCAGCCCCAGCATTTT
TRBV19	TRBD2	TRBJ2-7	-	17	CASSIVFLRGNSYEQYF	TGTGCCAGTAGTATAGTTTTTCTGCGGGGGAACTCCTACGAGCAGTACTTC
TRBV7-2	TRBD1	TRBJ2-7	-	14	CASSRTGGTYEQYF	TGTGCCAGCAGCCGGACAGGGGGAACCTACGAGCAGTACTTC
TRBV28	-	TRBJ2-3	-	17	CASSFTRGAWGTDTQYF	TGTGCCAGCAGTTTTACCCGCGGGGCGTGGGGCACAGATACGCAGTATTTT
TRBV5-4	TRBD1	TRBJ2-4	-	15	CASGRQGGGKNIQYF	TGTGCCAGCGGGAGACAGGGCGGTGGCAAAAACATTCAGTACTTC
TRBV12-3/TRBV12-4	TRBD1	TRBJ1-2	-	13	CASSRTGGDGYTF	TGTGCCAGCAGTCGGACAGGGGGAGATGGCTACACCTTC
TRBV7-2	TRBD2	TRBJ2-3	-	18	CASSSDGTSGSRTDTQYF	TGTGCCAGCAGCTCTGACGGGACTAGCGGATCACGCACAGATACGCAGTATTTT
TRBV7-8	TRBD1	TRBJ1-6	-	15	CASSGTGGTVSPLHF	TGTGCCAGCAGCGGGACAGGGGGCACGGTTTCACCCCTCCACTTT
TRBV5-1	-	TRBJ1-4	-	13	CASSSVGVEKLFF	TGCGCCAGCAGCTCGGTAGGGGTTGAAAAACTGTTTTTT
TRBV19	-	TRBJ1-1	few	16	CASSMSPGTSNTEAFF	TGTGCCAGTAGTATGTCGCCCGGGACATCGAACACTGAAGCTTTCTTT
TRBV11-2	-	TRBJ1-2	-	13	CASSPTGNYGYTF	TGTGCCAGCAGCCCGACAGGAAACTATGGCTACACCTTC
TRBV23-1	-	TRBJ1-1	-	14	CASSSQAMNTEAFF	TGCGCCAGCAGCTCGCAGGCTATGAACACTGAAGCTTTCTTT
TRBV2	TRBD1	TRBJ1-4	-	12	CASRQGAEKLFF	TGTGCCAGCAGACAGGGGGCCGAAAAACTGTTTTTT
TRBV6-5	TRBD1	TRBJ2-7	-	15	CASSYSRQGAWEQYF	TGTGCCAGCAGTTACTCGCGGCAGGGGGCATGGGAGCAGTACTTC
TRBV12-5	-	TRBJ2-6	few	15	CASGLAISGANVLTF	TGTGCTAGTGGTTTGGCCATCTCTGGGGCCAACGTCCTGACTTTC
TRBV24-1	-	TRBJ1-5	-	14	CATSDYRTVQPQHF	TGTGCCACCAGTGATTATCGGACAGTGCAGCCCCAGCATTTT